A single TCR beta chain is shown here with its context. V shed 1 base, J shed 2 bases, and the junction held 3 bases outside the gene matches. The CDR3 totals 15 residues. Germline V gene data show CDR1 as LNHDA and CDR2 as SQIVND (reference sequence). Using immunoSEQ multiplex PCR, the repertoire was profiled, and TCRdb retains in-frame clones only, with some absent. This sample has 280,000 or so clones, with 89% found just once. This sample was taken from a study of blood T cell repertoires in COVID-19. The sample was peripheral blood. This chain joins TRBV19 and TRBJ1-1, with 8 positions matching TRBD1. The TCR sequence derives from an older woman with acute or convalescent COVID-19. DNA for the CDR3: TGTGCCAGTAGTATAGGGACAGGGCTCAACACTGAAGCTTTCTTT. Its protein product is CASSIGTGLNTEAFF.